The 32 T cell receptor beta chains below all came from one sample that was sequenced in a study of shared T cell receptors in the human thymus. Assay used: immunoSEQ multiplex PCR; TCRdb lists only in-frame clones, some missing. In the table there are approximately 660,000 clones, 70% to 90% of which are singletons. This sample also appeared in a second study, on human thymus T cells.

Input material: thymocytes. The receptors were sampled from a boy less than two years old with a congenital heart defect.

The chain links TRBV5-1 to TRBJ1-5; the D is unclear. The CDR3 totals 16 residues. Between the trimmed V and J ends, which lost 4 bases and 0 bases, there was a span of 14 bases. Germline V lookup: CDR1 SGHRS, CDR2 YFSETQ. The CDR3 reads CASSLGGHSSNQPQHF. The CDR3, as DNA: TGCGCCAGCAGCCTGGGAGGGCACAGTAGCAATCAGCCCCAGCATTTT. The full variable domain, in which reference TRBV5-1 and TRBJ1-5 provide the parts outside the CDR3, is KAGVTQTPRYLIKTRGQQVTLSCSPISGHRSVSWYQQTPGQGLQFLFEYFSETQRNKGNFPGRFSGRQFSNSRSEMNVSTLELGDSALYLCASSLGGHSSNQPQHFGDGTRLSIL.

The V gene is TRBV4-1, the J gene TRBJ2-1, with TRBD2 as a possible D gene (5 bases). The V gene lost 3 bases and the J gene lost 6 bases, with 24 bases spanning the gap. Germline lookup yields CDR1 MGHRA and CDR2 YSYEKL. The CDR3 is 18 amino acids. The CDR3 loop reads CASSHPTGEGSSGNEQFF. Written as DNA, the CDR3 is TGCGCCAGCAGCCACCCCACCGGAGAGGGAAGTTCGGGCAATGAGCAGTTCTTC.

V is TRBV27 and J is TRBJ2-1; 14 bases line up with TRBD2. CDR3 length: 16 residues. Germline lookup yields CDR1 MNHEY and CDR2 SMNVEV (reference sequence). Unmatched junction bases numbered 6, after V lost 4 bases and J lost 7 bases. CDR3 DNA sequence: TGTGCCAGCAGTTACGGGACTAGCGGGAGAGGGAATGAGCAGTTCTTC. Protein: CASSYGTSGRGNEQFF.

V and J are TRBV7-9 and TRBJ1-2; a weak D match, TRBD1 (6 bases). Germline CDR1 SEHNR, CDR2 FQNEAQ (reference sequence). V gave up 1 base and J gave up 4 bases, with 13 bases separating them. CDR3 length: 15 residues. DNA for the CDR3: TGTGCCAGCAGCTTAGGGCCAGGGGACGGCTATGGCTACACCTTC. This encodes CASSLGPGDGYGYTF.

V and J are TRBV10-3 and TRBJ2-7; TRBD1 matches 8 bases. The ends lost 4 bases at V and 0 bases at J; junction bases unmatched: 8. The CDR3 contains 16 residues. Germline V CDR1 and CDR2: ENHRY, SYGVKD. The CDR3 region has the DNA TGTGCCATCAGTGGGGACAGGACTAAACCCTCCTACGAGCAGTACTTC. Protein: CAISGDRTKPSYEQYF.

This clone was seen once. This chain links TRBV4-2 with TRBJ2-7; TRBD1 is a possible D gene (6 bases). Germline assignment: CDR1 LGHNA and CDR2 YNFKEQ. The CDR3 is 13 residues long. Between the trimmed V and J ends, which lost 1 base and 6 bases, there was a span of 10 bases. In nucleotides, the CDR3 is TGTGCCAGCAGCCAAGTCCAGGGGACCGAGCAGTACTTC. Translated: CASSQVQGTEQYF.

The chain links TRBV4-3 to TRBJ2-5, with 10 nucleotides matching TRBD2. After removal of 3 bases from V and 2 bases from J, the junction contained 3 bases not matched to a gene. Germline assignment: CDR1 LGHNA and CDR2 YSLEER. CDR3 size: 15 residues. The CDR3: CASSQTTSGQETQYF. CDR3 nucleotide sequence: TGCGCCAGCAGCCAGACGACTAGCGGGCAAGAGACCCAGTACTTC.

The CDR3 region is CASSQEYGGRAYEQYF. As DNA, the CDR3 is TGCGCCAGCAGCCAAGAGTATGGCGGGAGAGCGTACGAGCAGTACTTC. The rearrangement joins TRBV4-3 to TRBJ2-7; TRBD2 matches 7 bases. The CDR3 has 16 amino acids. V shed 0 bases and J 4 bases; nucleotides not matched to a gene: 9. Germline lookup yields CDR1 LGHNA and CDR2 YSLEER.

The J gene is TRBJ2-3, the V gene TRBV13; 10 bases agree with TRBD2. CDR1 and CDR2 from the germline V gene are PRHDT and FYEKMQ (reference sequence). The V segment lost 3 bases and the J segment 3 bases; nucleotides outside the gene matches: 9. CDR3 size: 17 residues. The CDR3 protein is CASSFGVRLAGTDTQYF. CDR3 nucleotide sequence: TGTGCCAGCAGCTTTGGGGTCAGACTAGCGGGTACAGATACGCAGTATTTT.

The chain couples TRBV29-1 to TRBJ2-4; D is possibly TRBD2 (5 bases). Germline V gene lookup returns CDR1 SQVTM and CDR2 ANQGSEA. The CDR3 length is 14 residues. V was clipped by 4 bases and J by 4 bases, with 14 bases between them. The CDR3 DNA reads TGCAGCGTTGTCGGCGACCGGGGTAAAAACATTCAGTACTTC. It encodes CSVVGDRGKNIQYF.

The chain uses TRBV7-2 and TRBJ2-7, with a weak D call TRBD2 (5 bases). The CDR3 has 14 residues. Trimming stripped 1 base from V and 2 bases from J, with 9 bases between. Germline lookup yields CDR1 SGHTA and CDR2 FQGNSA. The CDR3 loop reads CASSLGEGAYEQYF. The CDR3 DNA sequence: TGTGCCAGCAGCTTAGGCGAGGGTGCCTACGAGCAGTACTTC.

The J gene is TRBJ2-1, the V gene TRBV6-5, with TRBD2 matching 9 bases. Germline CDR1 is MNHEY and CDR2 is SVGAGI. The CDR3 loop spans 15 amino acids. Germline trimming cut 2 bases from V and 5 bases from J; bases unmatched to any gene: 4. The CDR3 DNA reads TGTGCCAGCAGTTACGCGGGAGGGCCCAACAATGAGCAGTTCTTC. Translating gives CASSYAGGPNNEQFF.

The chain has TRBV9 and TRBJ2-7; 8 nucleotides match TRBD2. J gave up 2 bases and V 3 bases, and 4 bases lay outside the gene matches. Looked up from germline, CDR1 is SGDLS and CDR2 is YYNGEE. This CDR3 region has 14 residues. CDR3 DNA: TGTGCCAGCAGCGCGACTAGCGAAACCTACGAGCAGTACTTC. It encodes CASSATSETYEQYF.

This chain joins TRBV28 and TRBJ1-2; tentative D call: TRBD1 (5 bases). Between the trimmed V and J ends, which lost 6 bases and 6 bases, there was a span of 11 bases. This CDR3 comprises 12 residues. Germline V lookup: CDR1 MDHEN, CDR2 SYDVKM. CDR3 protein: CASSQGRHGYTF. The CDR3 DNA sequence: TGTGCCAGCAGCCAGGGAAGACATGGCTACACCTTC.

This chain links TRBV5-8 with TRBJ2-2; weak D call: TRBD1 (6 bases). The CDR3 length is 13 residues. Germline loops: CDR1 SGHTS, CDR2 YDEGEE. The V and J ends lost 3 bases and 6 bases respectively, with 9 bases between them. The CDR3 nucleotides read TGTGCCAGCAGCTCAAGACAGGCCGGGGAGCTGTTTTTT. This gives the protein CASSSRQAGELFF.

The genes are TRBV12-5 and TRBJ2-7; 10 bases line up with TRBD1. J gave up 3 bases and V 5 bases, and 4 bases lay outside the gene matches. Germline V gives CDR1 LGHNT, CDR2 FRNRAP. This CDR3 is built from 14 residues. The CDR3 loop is CASGGTGAHYEQYF. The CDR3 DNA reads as TGTGCTAGTGGTGGGACAGGGGCACACTACGAGCAGTACTTC.

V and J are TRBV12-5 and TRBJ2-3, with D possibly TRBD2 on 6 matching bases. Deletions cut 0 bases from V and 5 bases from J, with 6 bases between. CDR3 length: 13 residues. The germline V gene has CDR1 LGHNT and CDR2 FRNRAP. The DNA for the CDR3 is TGTGCTAGTGGTTTGGTGGGGGGAGATACGCAGTATTTT. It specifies CASGLVGGDTQYF.

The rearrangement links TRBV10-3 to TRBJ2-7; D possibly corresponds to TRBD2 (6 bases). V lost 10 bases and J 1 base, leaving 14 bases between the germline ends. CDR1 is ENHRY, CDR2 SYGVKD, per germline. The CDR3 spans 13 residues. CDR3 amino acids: CATGDSSSYEQYF. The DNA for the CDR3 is TGTGCCACGGGGGACTCTTCATCCTACGAGCAGTACTTC.

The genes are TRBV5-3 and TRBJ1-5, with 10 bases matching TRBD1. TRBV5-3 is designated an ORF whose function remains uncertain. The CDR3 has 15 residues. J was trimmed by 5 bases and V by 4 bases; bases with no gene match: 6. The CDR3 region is CARSLRTGGDQPQHF. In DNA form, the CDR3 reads TGTGCCAGAAGCCTACGGACAGGGGGAGATCAGCCCCAGCATTTT.

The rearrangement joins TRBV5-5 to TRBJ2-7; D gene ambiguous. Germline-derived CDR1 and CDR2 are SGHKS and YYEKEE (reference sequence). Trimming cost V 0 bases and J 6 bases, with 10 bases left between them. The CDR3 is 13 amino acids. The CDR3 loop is CASSLDGPGEQYF. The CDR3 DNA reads TGTGCCAGCAGCTTGGACGGCCCGGGCGAGCAGTACTTC.

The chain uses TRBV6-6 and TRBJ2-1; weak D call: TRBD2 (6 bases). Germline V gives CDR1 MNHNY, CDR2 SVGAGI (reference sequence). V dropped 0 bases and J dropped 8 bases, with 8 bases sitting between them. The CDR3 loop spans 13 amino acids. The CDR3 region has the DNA TGTGCCAGCAGTTACTCGTGGGGGGATGAGCAGTTCTTC. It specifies CASSYSWGDEQFF.

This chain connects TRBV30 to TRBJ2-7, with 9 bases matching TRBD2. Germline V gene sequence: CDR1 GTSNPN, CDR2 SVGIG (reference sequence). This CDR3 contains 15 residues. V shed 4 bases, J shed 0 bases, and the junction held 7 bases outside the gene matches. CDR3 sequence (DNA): TGTGCCTGGACGGGACTAGCCGCGAGCTCCTACGAGCAGTACTTC. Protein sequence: CAWTGLAASSYEQYF. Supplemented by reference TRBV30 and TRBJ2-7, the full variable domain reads SQTIHQWPATLVQPVGSPLSLECTVEGTSNPNLYWYRQAAGRGLQLLFYSVGIGQISSEVPQNLSASRPQDRQFILSSKKLLLSDSGFYLCAWTGLAASSYEQYFGPGTRLTVT.

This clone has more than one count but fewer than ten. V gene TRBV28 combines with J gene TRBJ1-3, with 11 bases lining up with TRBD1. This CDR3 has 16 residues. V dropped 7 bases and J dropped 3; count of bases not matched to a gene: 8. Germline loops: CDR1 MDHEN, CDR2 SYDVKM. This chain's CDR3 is CASTRDRGISGNTIYF. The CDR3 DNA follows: TGTGCCAGCACCCGGGACAGGGGGATCAGTGGAAACACCATATATTTT.

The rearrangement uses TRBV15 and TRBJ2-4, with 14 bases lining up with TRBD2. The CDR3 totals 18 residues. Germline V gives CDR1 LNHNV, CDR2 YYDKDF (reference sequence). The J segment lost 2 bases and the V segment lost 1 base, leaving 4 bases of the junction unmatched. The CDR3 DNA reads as TGTGCCACCAGCAGAGGGGGACTAGCGGGAGACCCCAAAAACATTCAGTACTTC. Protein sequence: CATSRGGLAGDPKNIQYF.

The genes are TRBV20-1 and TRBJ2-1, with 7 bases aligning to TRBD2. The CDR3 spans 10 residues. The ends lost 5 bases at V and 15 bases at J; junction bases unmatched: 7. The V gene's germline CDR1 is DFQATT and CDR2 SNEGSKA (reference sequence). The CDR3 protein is CSAPGLGGFF. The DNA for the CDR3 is TGCAGTGCTCCAGGACTAGGAGGGTTCTTC.

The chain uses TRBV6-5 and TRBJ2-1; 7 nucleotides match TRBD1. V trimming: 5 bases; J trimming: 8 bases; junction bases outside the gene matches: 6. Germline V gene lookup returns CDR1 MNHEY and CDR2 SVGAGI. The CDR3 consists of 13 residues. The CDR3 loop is CASSTKGAYEQFF. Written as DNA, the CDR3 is TGTGCCAGCAGTACTAAGGGGGCCTATGAGCAGTTCTTC.

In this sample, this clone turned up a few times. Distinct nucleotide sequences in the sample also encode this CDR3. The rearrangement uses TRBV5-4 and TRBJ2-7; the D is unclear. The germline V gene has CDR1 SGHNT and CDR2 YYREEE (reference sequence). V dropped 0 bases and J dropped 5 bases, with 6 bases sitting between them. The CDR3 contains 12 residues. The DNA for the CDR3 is TGTGCCAGCAGCTTGGGGCTCGACGAGCAGTACTTC. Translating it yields CASSLGLDEQYF.

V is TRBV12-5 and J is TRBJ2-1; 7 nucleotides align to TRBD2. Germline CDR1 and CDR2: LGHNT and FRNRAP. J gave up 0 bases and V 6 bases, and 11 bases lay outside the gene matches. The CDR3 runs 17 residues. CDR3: CASGLGSGGSSYNEQFF. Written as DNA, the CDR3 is TGTGCTAGTGGCCTAGGGTCCGGGGGGAGCTCCTACAATGAGCAGTTCTTC.

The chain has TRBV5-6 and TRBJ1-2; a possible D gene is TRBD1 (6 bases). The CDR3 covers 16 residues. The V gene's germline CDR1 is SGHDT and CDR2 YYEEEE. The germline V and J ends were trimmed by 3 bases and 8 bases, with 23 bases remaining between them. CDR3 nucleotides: TGTGCCAGCAGCTGGGGACAACCGAGGTTCCCGGCCGGCTACACCTTC. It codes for CASSWGQPRFPAGYTF.

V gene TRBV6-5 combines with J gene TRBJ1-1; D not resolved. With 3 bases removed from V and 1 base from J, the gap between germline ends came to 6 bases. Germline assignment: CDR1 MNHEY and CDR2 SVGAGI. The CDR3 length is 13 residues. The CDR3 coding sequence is TGTGCCAGCAGTTATAATTCGAACACTGAAGCTTTCTTT. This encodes CASSYNSNTEAFF.

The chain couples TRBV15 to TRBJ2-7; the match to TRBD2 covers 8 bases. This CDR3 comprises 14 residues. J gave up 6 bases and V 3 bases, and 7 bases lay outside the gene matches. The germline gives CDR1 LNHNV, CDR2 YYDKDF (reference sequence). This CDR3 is CATSRVAGLSEQYF. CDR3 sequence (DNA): TGTGCCACCAGCAGGGTAGCGGGACTGAGCGAGCAGTACTTC.

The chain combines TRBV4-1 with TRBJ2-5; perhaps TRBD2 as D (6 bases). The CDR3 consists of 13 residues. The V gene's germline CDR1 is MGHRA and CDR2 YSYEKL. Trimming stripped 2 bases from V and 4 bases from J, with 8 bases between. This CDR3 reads CASSQQRAETQYF. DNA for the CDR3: TGCGCCAGCAGCCAACAGCGGGCAGAGACCCAGTACTTC.